The 17 T cell receptor beta chains listed next were all sequenced from one sample in a study of spatial heterogeneity in lung cancer. TCRdb independently ran MiXCR on the 5' RACE reads; one entry per CDR3 protein. The profile shows 35,000 to 45,000 distinct CDR3 sequences, 22% of them singletons. Time point denoted: blood at routine non-recurrence follow-up after resection. Sequences were derived from PBMCs, sampled at follow-up. The origin of the receptors is a female donor with early-stage non-small cell lung cancer.

This rearrangement joins TRBV6-2 or TRBV6-3 to TRBJ1-4, with 9 bases identical to TRBD1. The V and J ends lost 2 bases and 8 bases, in that order; junction bases with no gene match: 6. CDR1 and CDR2 from the germline V gene are MNHEY and SVGEGT. This CDR3 comprises 15 residues. The CDR3 loop is CASSYPRTGDEKLFF. For the CDR3, the DNA is TGTGCCAGCAGTTACCCCCGGACAGGGGACGAAAAACTGTTTTTT.

The CDR3 region is CSVDNYGYTF. In nucleotides, the CDR3 is TGCAGCGTTGATAACTATGGCTACACCTTC. V is TRBV29-1 and J is TRBJ1-2, with no clear D. This CDR3 contains 10 residues. The germline V and J ends were trimmed by 3 bases and 1 base, with 0 bases remaining between them. Germline lookup yields CDR1 SQVTM and CDR2 ANQGSEA.

This clonotype was found many times. The CDR3 does not close with the conserved phenylalanine or tryptophan, likely indicating a read error. The J gene is TRBJ2-1, the V gene TRBV11-2; D is perhaps TRBD2 (5 bases). The CDR3 has 13 residues. Germline CDR1 reads SGHAT; CDR2 reads FQNNGV. The V end lost 6 bases, the J end lost 7 bases, and 13 bases lay between the germline ends. The CDR3 reads CASSPTRGNEQFS. CDR3 sequence (DNA): TGTGCCAGCAGTCCGACTCGGGGAAATGAGCAGTTCTCC.

This clonotype was counted between two and nine times. The genes are TRBV12-3 or TRBV12-4 and TRBJ1-5; D may be TRBD1 (5 bases). CDR3 length: 14 residues. Trimming removed 2 bases from V and 4 bases from J, with 9 bases in between. This chain's CDR3 is CASSLQGGNQPQHF. CDR3 bases: TGTGCCAGCAGTTTACAGGGCGGGAATCAGCCCCAGCATTTT.

This clonotype showed up just a few times. V gene TRBV6-5 combines with J gene TRBJ2-1; D uncertain. Trimming took off 8 bases at V and 6 bases at J, with 14 bases between the two ends. The CDR3 sequence is 13 residues long. Per germline, CDR1 MNHEY and CDR2 SVGAGI. CDR3 residues: CASSWLSSNEQFF. CDR3 nucleotide sequence: TGTGCCAGCTCTTGGCTGTCGTCCAATGAGCAGTTCTTC.

The chain is built from TRBV29-1 and TRBJ2-5; TRBD2 aligns across 7 bases. The CDR3 runs 12 residues. Germline-derived CDR1 and CDR2 are SQVTM and ANQGSEA. V lost 4 bases and J lost 4; bases outside the gene matches: 3. The CDR3 spells CSVVVAGETQYF. The CDR3 region has the DNA TGCAGCGTTGTGGTAGCGGGAGAGACCCAGTACTTC. Complete variable domain (other parts from reference TRBV29-1 and TRBJ2-5): SAVISQKPSRDICQRGTSLTIQCQVDSQVTMMFWYRQQPGQSLTLIATANQGSEATYESGFVIDKFPISRPNLTFSTLTVSNMSPEDSSIYLCSVVVAGETQYFGPGTRLLVL.

This clonotype has a handful of counts. This chain uses TRBV12-3 or TRBV12-4 with TRBJ1-6; TRBD1 matches at 9 bases. Unmatched junction bases numbered 10, after V lost 7 bases and J lost 0 bases. This CDR3 spans 18 amino acids. The CDR3 nucleotides are TGTGCCAGCAACCCCGGGACAGGGAGATCCTCCTATAATTCACCCCTCCACTTT. As protein: CASNPGTGRSSYNSPLHF.

At least ten counts were recorded for this clonotype. This rearrangement joins TRBV7-9 to TRBJ2-6; 8 bases are shared with TRBD1. After removal of 5 bases from V and 1 base from J, the junction contained 13 bases not matched to a gene. The CDR3 is 19 residues long. Germline V gives CDR1 SEHNR, CDR2 FQNEAQ (reference sequence). The CDR3 is CASSPWTDRVRSGANVLTF. For the CDR3, the DNA is TGTGCCAGCAGCCCTTGGACGGACAGGGTGAGATCTGGGGCCAACGTCCTGACTTTC.

This clonotype was recorded at least ten times. This chain uses TRBV9 with TRBJ1-1; perhaps TRBD1 as D (6 bases). Trimming cost V 0 bases and J 1 base, with 10 bases left between them. The CDR3 has 15 amino acids. The germline gives CDR1 SGDLS, CDR2 YYNGEE. The CDR3 bases are TGTGCCAGCAGCGTAGTGGGGGCCGGGAACACTGAAGCTTTCTTT. The encoded protein is CASSVVGAGNTEAFF. The whole variable domain, remainder taken from reference TRBV9 and TRBJ1-1, is DSGVTQTPKHLITATGQRVTLRCSPRSGDLSVYWYQQSLDQGLQFLIQYYNGEERAKGNILERFSAQQFPDLHSELNLSSLELGDSALYFCASSVVGAGNTEAFFGQGTRLTVV.

This clonotype has just a few counts. V and J are TRBV18 and TRBJ1-2; 7 bases line up with TRBD1. There are 16 residues in the CDR3. The V and J ends lost 3 bases and 8 bases, in that order; junction bases with no gene match: 15. Germline lookup yields CDR1 KGHSH and CDR2 LQKENI. The chain's CDR3 is CASSPNLNGQAAGYTF. Written as DNA, the CDR3 is TGTGCCAGCTCACCCAACCTAAACGGACAGGCAGCGGGCTACACCTTC.

The genes are TRBV7-3 and TRBJ2-1; 8 positions match TRBD2. CDR1 and CDR2 from the germline V gene are SGHTA and FQGTGA. With 6 bases clipped from V and 0 bases from J, the junction kept 4 bases outside the gene matches. The CDR3 sequence is 15 residues long. The CDR3 DNA follows: TGTGCCAGCAGGTTGAGCGGGAGCTCCTACAATGAGCAGTTCTTC. This encodes CASRLSGSSYNEQFF.

This clonotype came up a few times. V gene TRBV11-2 combines with J gene TRBJ1-2, with TRBD1 identical over 8 bases. The CDR3 covers 14 residues. CDR1 SGHAT and CDR2 FQNNGV come from the germline V gene. V was clipped by 5 bases and J by 8 bases; unmatched bases: 10. CDR3 DNA: TGTGCCAGCAGCCCCTCCAGGGGGCCTGGGGGCTACACCTTC. Protein: CASSPSRGPGGYTF. The full variable domain, in which reference TRBV11-2 and TRBJ1-2 provide the parts outside the CDR3, is EAGVAQSPRYKIIEKRQSVAFWCNPISGHATLYWYQQILGQGPKLLIQFQNNGVVDDSQLPKDRFSAERLKGVDSTLKIQPAKLEDSAVYLCASSPSRGPGGYTFGSGTRLTVV.

This clonotype showed up many times. The rearrangement uses TRBV21-1 and TRBJ2-7; the listed D gene, TRBD2, was not tested against the DNA. TRBV21-1 is a documented pseudogene. The CDR3 is made up of 14 amino acids. CDR3: CASSKGREWYEQYF. The CDR3 DNA reads TGTGCCAGCAGCAAGGGTCGGGAGTGGTACGAGCAGTACTTC.

This clonotype came up many times. The chain is built from TRBV9 and TRBJ1-1; possible D gene TRBD1, 5 bases. The CDR3 is 14 residues long. Per the germline V gene, CDR1 is SGDLS and CDR2 is YYNGEE. The ends were cut back, 3 bases at V and 5 bases at J, with 14 bases in the middle. The CDR3 nucleotides are TGTGCCAGCAGCGCGACAGTTGCAAGAACTGAAGCTTTCTTT. Translating gives CASSATVARTEAFF.

This clonotype was seen repeatedly, ten times or more. In DNA form, the CDR3 reads TGTGCCAGCAGCCAAAGTCCGGGGTTATACGAGCAGTACTTC. Its protein product is CASSQSPGLYEQYF. V usage is TRBV3-1 and J usage is TRBJ2-7, with a weak D call TRBD2 (5 bases). The V and J ends lost 2 bases and 4 bases respectively, with 12 bases between them. In germline, CDR1 is LGHDT, CDR2 YNNKEL (reference sequence). The CDR3 has 14 residues.

Ten or more counts support this clonotype. This chain uses TRBV13 with TRBJ2-6, with D possibly called TRBD1 or TRBD2 (5 bases each). Looked up from germline, CDR1 is PRHDT and CDR2 is FYEKMQ (reference sequence). This CDR3 has 16 amino acids. The ends were cut back, 5 bases at V and 0 bases at J, with 11 bases in the middle. The CDR3 nucleotides read TGTGCCAGCAGCACGGCCGGGGCCTCTGGGGCCAACGTCCTGACTTTC. Residues: CASSTAGASGANVLTF.

The chain joins TRBV6-5 to TRBJ1-2, with D perhaps matching TRBD1 (5 bases). This CDR3 has 13 residues. Germline CDR1 MNHEY, CDR2 SVGAGI. Trimming shortened V by 5 bases and J by 7 bases, and 14 bases separated the two germline ends. The chain's CDR3 is CASSRTLGRGYTF. CDR3 bases: TGTGCCAGCAGTCGGACACTGGGACGTGGCTACACCTTC.